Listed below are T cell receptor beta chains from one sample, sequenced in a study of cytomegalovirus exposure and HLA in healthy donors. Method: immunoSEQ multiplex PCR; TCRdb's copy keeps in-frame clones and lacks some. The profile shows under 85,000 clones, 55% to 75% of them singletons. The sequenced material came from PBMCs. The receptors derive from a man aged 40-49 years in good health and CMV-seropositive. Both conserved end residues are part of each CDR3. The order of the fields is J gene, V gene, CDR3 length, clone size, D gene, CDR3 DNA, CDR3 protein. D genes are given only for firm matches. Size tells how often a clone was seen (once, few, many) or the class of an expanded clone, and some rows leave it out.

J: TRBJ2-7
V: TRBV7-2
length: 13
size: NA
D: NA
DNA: TGTGCCAGCAGCTCCCTGGCAGGGGTCGAGCAGTACTTC
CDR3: CASSSLAGVEQYF

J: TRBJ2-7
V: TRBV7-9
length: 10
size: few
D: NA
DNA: TGTGCCAGCAGTCCCTCCGAGCAGTACTTC
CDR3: CASSPSEQYF

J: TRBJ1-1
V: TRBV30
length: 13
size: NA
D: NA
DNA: TGTGCCTGGAGTCGGATGCAGGGTTCTGAAGCTTTCTTT
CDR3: CAWSRMQGSEAFF

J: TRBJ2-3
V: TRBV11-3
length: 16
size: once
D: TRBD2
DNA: TGTGCCAGCAGCTTAGGATACGGGACTAACACAGATACGCAGTATTTT
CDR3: CASSLGYGTNTDTQYF

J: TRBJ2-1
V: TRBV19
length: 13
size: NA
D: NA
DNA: TGTGCCAGTAGCCTGGCGGTGTCCTCCGAGCAGTTCTTC
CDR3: CASSLAVSSEQFF

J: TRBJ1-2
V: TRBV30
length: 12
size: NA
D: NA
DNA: TGTGCCTGGAGTCGGGGTGGCTATGGCTACACCTTC
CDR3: CAWSRGGYGYTF

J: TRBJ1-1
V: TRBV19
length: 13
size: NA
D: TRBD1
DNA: TGTGCCAGTAGGGACAGGGGAACCACTGAAGCTTTCTTT
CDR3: CASRDRGTTEAFF

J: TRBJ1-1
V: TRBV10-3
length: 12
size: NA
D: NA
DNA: TGTGCCATCTTGGGGGAGGAGACTGAAGCTTTCTTT
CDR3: CAILGEETEAFF

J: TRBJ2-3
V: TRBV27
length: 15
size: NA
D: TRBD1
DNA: TGTGCCAGCAGTCCGGGGACAGGGGGCGCAGGGCCGCAGTATTTT
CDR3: CASSPGTGGAGPQYF

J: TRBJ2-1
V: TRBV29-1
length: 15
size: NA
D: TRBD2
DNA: TGCAGCGTTGAGCGGGAGGGCTATCTCTACAATGAGCAGTTCTTC
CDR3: CSVEREGYLYNEQFF

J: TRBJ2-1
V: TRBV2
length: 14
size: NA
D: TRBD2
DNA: TGTGCCAGGGAGACTAGCGGGAGTGGGGGAGAGCAGTTCTTC
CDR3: CARETSGSGGEQFF

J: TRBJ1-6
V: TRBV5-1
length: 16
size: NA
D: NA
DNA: TGCGCCAGCAGCTTGCGTCAGACGGGAACTAATTCACCCCTCCACTTT
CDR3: CASSLRQTGTNSPLHF

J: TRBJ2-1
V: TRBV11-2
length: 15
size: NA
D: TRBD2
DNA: TGTGCCAGCAGCGCGCGCCGCCCTCGAGCGGGAAGGCAGTTCTTC
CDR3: CASSARRPRAGRQFF

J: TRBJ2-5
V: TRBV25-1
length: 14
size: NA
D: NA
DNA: TGTGCCAGCAGCAGAGCGGAGGGAACAGAGACCCAGTACTTC
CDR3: CASSRAEGTETQYF

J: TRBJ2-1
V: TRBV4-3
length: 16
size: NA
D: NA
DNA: TGCGCCAGCAGCCAAGAGTGGGGACAAAGCTACAATGAGCAGTTCTTC
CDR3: CASSQEWGQSYNEQFF

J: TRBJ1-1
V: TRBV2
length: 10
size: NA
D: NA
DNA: TGTGCCAGCAGGAACTATGAAGCTTTCTTT
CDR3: CASRNYEAFF

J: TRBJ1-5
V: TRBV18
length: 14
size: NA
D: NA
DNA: TGTGCCAGCTCAACCACAGGTGACAATCAGCCCCAGCATTTT
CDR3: CASSTTGDNQPQHF

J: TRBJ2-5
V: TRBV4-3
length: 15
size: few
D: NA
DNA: TGCGCCAGCAGCCGCAACTACCGGGACCAAGAGACCCAGTACTTC
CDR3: CASSRNYRDQETQYF

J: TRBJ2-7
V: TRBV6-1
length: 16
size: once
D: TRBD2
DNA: TGTGCCAGCAGTGACTACTCCGGGACTAGCGGGAGCTCTCAGTACTTC
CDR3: CASSDYSGTSGSSQYF

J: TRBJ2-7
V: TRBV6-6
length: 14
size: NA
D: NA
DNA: TGTGCCAGCAGTTACAGGCGGGGTGGCTACGAGCAGTACTTC
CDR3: CASSYRRGGYEQYF

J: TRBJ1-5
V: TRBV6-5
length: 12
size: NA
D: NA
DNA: TGTGCCAGCAGTACCACGGATCAGCCCCAGCATTTT
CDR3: CASSTTDQPQHF

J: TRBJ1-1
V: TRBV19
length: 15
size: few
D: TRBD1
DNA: TGTGCCAGTAGTCCCGGGACAGCAAAGAACACTGAAGCTTTCTTT
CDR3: CASSPGTAKNTEAFF

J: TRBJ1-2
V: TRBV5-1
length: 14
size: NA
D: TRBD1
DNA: TGCGCCAGCAGCTTGGGACAGGGGGCAGGTGGCTACACCTTC
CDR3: CASSLGQGAGGYTF

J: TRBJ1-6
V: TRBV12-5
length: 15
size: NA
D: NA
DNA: TGTGCTAGTGCCTCCAAATTGGGAGGGAGTTCACCCCTCCACTTT
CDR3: CASASKLGGSSPLHF

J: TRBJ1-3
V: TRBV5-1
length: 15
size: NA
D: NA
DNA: TGCGCCAGCAGCATATCAGGGGTAGCTGGAAACACCATATATTTT
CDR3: CASSISGVAGNTIYF

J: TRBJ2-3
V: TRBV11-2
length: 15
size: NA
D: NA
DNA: TGTGCCAGCAGCCACTCCGGAGGTTGGGGAGATACGCAGTATTTT
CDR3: CASSHSGGWGDTQYF

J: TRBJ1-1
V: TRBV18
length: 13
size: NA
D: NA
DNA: TGTGCCAGCTCACGAACAGGGACCACTGAAGCTTTCTTT
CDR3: CASSRTGTTEAFF

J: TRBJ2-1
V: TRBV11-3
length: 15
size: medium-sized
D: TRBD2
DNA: TGTGCCAGCAGTTTACAGGGACTAGCAAGCAATGAGCAGTTCTTC
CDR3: CASSLQGLASNEQFF

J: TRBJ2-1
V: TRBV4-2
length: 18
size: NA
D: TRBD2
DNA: TGTGCCAGCAGCCAAGTGATCCCTAGCGGGAGTTGGTACAATGAGCAGTTCTTC
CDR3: CASSQVIPSGSWYNEQFF

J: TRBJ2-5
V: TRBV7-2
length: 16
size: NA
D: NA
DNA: TGTGCCAGCAGCTTAGTTGTGGGGGGGCCCCCAGAGACCCAGTACTTC
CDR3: CASSLVVGGPPETQYF

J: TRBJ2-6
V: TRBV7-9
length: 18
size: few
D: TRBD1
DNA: TGTGCCAGCAGCTTAAGTGGGACAGGGGGTTCTGGGGCCAACGTCCTGACTTTC
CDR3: CASSLSGTGGSGANVLTF

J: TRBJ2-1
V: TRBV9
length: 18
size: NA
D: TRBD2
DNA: TGTGCCAGCAGCGTAGAGATGAGCGGGACTAGCACCTTTCATGAGCAGTTCTTC
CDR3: CASSVEMSGTSTFHEQFF

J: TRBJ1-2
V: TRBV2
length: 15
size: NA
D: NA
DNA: TGTGCCAGCAGTGAAGGGAACAGTCCCAGCTATGGCTACACCTTC
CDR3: CASSEGNSPSYGYTF

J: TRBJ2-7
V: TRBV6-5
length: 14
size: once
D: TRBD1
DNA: TGTGCCAGCAGTTACTTGGGACAGGGCTACGAGCAGTACTTC
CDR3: CASSYLGQGYEQYF

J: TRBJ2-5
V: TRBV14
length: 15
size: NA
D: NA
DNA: TGTGCCAGCAACATGAGGGGTGACTATTGGGAGGCCCAGTACTTC
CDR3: CASNMRGDYWEAQYF

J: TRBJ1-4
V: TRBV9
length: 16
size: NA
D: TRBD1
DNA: TGTGCCAGCAGCGATGGGACAGGGAGAACTAATGAAAAACTGTTTTTT
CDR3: CASSDGTGRTNEKLFF

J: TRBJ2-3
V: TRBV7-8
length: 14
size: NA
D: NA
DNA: TGTGCCAGCAGCTTAGTAGCAGGCACAGATACGCAGTATTTT
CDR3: CASSLVAGTDTQYF

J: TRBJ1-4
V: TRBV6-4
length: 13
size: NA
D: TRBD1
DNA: TGTGCCAGCAGCGACAGGGAGGGCGAAAAACTGTTTTTT
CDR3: CASSDREGEKLFF

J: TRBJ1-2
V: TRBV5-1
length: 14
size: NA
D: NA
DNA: TGCGCCAGCAGCTCCACGGACAGACACTATGGCTACACCTTC
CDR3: CASSSTDRHYGYTF

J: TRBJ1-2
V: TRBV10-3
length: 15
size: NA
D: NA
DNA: TGTGCCATCAGTGAGTCATCCGGGGAGAACTATGGCTACACCTTC
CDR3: CAISESSGENYGYTF

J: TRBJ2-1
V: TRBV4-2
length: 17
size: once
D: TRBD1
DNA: TGTGCCAGCAGCCAAGCTTCAGCGGGACAGGGTGCAAATGAGCAGTTCTTC
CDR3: CASSQASAGQGANEQFF

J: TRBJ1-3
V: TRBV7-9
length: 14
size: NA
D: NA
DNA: TGTTCCAGCAGCTTCTCTCGGGGTGGTGACACCATATATTTT
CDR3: CSSSFSRGGDTIYF

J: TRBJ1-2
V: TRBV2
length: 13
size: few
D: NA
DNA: TGTGCCAGCAGTGCCGGCAGGGCCTATGGCTACACCTTC
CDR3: CASSAGRAYGYTF

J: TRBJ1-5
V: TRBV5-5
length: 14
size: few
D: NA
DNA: TGTGCCAGCAGCTGGGGGGTGGGCAATCAGCCCCAGCATTTT
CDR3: CASSWGVGNQPQHF

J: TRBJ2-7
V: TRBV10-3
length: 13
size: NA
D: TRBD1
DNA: TGTGCCATTGAGGACAGGACCACCTACGAGCAGTACTTC
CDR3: CAIEDRTTYEQYF

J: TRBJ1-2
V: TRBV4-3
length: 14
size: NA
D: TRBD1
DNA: TGCGCCAGCAGCCAACGGACAGGGGCCTATGGCTACACCTTC
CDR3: CASSQRTGAYGYTF

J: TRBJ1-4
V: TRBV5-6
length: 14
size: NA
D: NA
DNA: TGTGCCAGCAGCCGGACAGTCGATCTTGAAAAACTGTTTTTT
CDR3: CASSRTVDLEKLFF

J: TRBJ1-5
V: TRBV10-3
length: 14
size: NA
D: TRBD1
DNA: TGTGCCATCAGTGCAGGGGGCGGCAATCAGCCCCAGCATTTT
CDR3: CAISAGGGNQPQHF